The present TCR beta chain was sequenced within a study of blood T cell repertoires in COVID-19. Per the original methods: Amplified reference gene primers provided the basis for estimating nucleated cell counts. Generated by immunoSEQ multiplex PCR, the TCRdb table keeps only in-frame clones and is missing some. The V and J calls and clone size come from that table; D and trimming were worked out from the DNA. The sample carries around 110,000 clones, about four fifths recorded once. The CDR3 has 14 amino acids. V was clipped by 0 bases and J by 0 bases, with 6 bases between them. CDR1 ENHRY and CDR2 SYGVKD come from the germline V gene.

V usage is TRBV10-3 and J usage is TRBJ2-7; D is uncertain. The sample taken for sequencing was peripheral blood. The receptor was isolated from a human donor in a cohort sampled during active COVID-19. The CDR3 nucleotides are TGTGCCATCAGTGAGTCAGAGAGCTCCTACGAGCAGTACTTC. Protein product: CAISESESSYEQYF.